What follows is one T cell receptor (beta chain) and its context. This clone was detected only once. Its antigen is not yet known. No base-level quality is on record; no much larger clone is a single base apart. TCR CDR3 regions were amplified from genomic DNA by multiplex PCR using the deep immunoSEQ assay. Extracted genomic DNA from each cell subset was spread evenly across all wells of several immunoSEQ 96-well plates, with each plate serving as a replicate. For sorted subsets, 150 to 250 ng genomic DNA, equal to 30,000 to 35,000 T cell genomes, was loaded into each replicate PCR. Purified libraries were quantified with a Qubit 3.0 fluorometer, sized on a Bioanalyzer 2100, and re-quantified with the KAPA Library Quantification kit. Each immunoSEQ 96-well plate was sequenced on its own single-read 150-cycle Illumina NextSeq 550 flow cell. The paper's data handling went like this. The immunoSEQ output contained only junctional sequences without quality scores, so filtering could not match that applied to full-length reads. Sequences were annotated with PyIR, a Python wrapper for IgBLAST v1.9, using IMGT germline references to assign V/J genes and CDR3. Reads were filtered out if the reads had weak V/J assignments (E-value above 1e-6), no CDR3, stop codons, out-of-frame junctions, or ambiguous translated residues. V3J clonotypes were defined by identical inferred V gene, J gene, and CDR3 amino acid sequence. To compute the percentage overlap between repertoires, the number of shared unique clonotypes was divided by the size of the smaller repertoire. RTK rarefaction, the Chao1 estimator, and Recon v2.1 estimates of unobserved clonotypes were used to assess repertoire richness. For all TCRbeta clonotypes obtained by the gDNA method from four donors, generation probabilities were computed with OLGA. TCRdb's version of the immuneACCESS table is confined to in-frame rearrangements and falls short of the full clone set. An unresolved V gene accounts for under half of the shortfall where checked; the remainder is of unknown origin. The V and J calls and clone size come from that table; D and trimming were worked out from the DNA. Here the sample has about 1.1 million clones; 70% to 85% occur a single time. Almost 0.9% of the sample comes from the top ten.

The sample belongs to a study of shared clonotypes between healthy human individuals (dated by TCRdb to about 2020). Regarding the complete study: A couple of women and a few men aged 18 to 49 years were included in the cohort. To estimate repertoire size and how much clonotypes are shared between individuals, the study performed deep sequencing of blood TCR repertoires from about five healthy adults. Leukapheresis yielded between about 0.94 and 8.9 billion PBMCs per donor. For each donor, three plates each were used for CD4 naive and CD4 memory, two plates were used for CD8 naive, and one plate was used for CD8 memory. Libraries were prepared and TCR repertoires were sequenced by different laboratories using diverse techniques, in order to increase sequencing depth and limit assay-specific biases.

The donors were healthy, HIV-negative adults with no recently reported acute infections or vaccinations. Every donor was a Caucasian adult residing in Nashville, Tennessee, USA. CD4+ T cells were enriched by magnetic negative selection, after which naive cells were positively selected on CD45RA and the negative fraction was taken as the memory subset. Blood was collected by leukapheresis, and PBMCs were isolated by Ficoll-Histopaque density gradient centrifugation and then cryopreserved in liquid nitrogen vapor phase. Analytical flow cytometry was used to check the purity and quantity of every magnetically sorted T cell population. Genomic DNA was isolated from each sorted fraction and quantified by UV absorbance on a Nanodrop 2000c. Overall study results and their limits: Based on pairwise subsampling, the degree of clonotype sharing among donors was expected to be affected by sequencing depth. Naive subsets generally had larger estimated clonotype richness than memory subsets. Compared with non-shared clonotypes, the clonotypes found in all four sorted-subset donors had higher generation probabilities. Incomplete sequencing was indicated by rarefaction of sorted-subset datasets, despite the large sequencing depth. Sampling was limited to blood, and TCR repertoires in tissue likely differ from TCR repertoires in blood. The genetic and exposure-history diversity represented was limited by the small number of donors. Across a handful of donors, roughly 5% of naive CD4, over 3% of naive CD8, 2% to 2.5% of memory CD4, and about 0.4% of memory CD8 clonotypes were shared.

From the germline V gene (reference sequence), CDR1 is MNHEY and CDR2 is SMNVEV. V is pruned by 4 bases and J by 4 bases, leaving 9 bases of the junction without a gene match. Taken from cysteine to phenylalanine, the CDR3 has 16 residues. CDR3 DNA only is kept here, 48 bases in frame from base 1. The receptor's source is a man younger than 35 in good health. Some clones in this sample may be carry-over from other donors' samples. Sequencing was done on a sample of memory CD4+ T cells from PBMCs. Per the publication, the cell subset or site label means: CD45RA-negative fraction. The rearrangement joined TRBV27 to TRBJ2-1, with 8 middle bases fitting TRBD2. The CDR3 sequence is CASSSPELAVYNEQFF. The sequence in DNA is TGTGCCAGCAGTTCCCCCGAACTAGCGGTTTACAATGAGCAGTTCTTC.